These T cell receptor beta chains were read from a single sample in a study of shared clonotypes between healthy human individuals. TCRdb's copy holds only in-frame clones and misses some; the assay was immunoSEQ multiplex PCR. This table holds around 1.5 million clones, 98% found once. Sequenced sample: naive CD4+ T cells sorted from blood. The receptor set was obtained from a man aged 25-45 years in good health. Both conserved end residues are part of each CDR3. D genes are given only for firm matches. Size is stated for part of the rows, as once, few or many counts, or as a class when the clone is expanded.

V gene: TRBV29-1; CDR3 length: 14; clone size: -; J gene: TRBJ2-1; D gene: TRBD2; CDR3 DNA: TGCAGCGTTTTGCGGGAGGTTTCCTACAATGAGCAGTTCTTC; CDR3 protein: CSVLREVSYNEQFF
V gene: TRBV7-9; CDR3 length: 16; clone size: -; J gene: TRBJ2-2; D gene: TRBD1; CDR3 DNA: TGTGCCAGCAGCTTAGAAGGCAGGGGGTACACCGGGGAGCTGTTTTTT; CDR3 protein: CASSLEGRGYTGELFF
V gene: TRBV5-1; CDR3 length: 14; clone size: -; J gene: TRBJ2-7; D gene: -; CDR3 DNA: TGCGCCAGCACCCGGACCGGGGGCCTCTACGAGCAGTACTTC; CDR3 protein: CASTRTGGLYEQYF
V gene: TRBV28; CDR3 length: 14; clone size: -; J gene: TRBJ1-5; D gene: -; CDR3 DNA: TGTGCCAGCAGAGGACAGTTTAGCAATCAGCCCCAGCATTTT; CDR3 protein: CASRGQFSNQPQHF
V gene: TRBV18; CDR3 length: 14; clone size: -; J gene: TRBJ1-5; D gene: -; CDR3 DNA: TGTGCCAGCTCACCACTGGGAGGTTCTCAGCCCCAGCATTTT; CDR3 protein: CASSPLGGSQPQHF
V gene: TRBV5-4; CDR3 length: 14; clone size: -; J gene: TRBJ1-2; D gene: TRBD1; CDR3 DNA: TGTGCCAGCAGCCCTGGACAGGGTCTGTGGGGCTACACCTTC; CDR3 protein: CASSPGQGLWGYTF
V gene: TRBV5-6; CDR3 length: 12; clone size: -; J gene: TRBJ1-5; D gene: -; CDR3 DNA: TGTGCCAGCAGCCGTCAGGATCAGCCCCAGCATTTT; CDR3 protein: CASSRQDQPQHF
V gene: TRBV7-9; CDR3 length: 15; clone size: -; J gene: TRBJ1-4; D gene: -; CDR3 DNA: TGTGCCAGCAGCCCTGGGAGGGTGGAGGATGAAAAACTGTTTTTT; CDR3 protein: CASSPGRVEDEKLFF
V gene: TRBV5-6; CDR3 length: 13; clone size: -; J gene: TRBJ1-1; D gene: -; CDR3 DNA: TGTGCCAGCAGCTTGATCAAGAACACTGAAGCTTTCTTT; CDR3 protein: CASSLIKNTEAFF
V gene: TRBV29-1; CDR3 length: 16; clone size: -; J gene: TRBJ2-6; D gene: -; CDR3 DNA: TGCAGCGTACGACAGCCCTACCCCTCTGGGGCCAACGTCCTGACTTTC; CDR3 protein: CSVRQPYPSGANVLTF
V gene: TRBV4-3; CDR3 length: 14; clone size: once; J gene: TRBJ1-5; D gene: TRBD1; CDR3 DNA: TGCGCCAGCAGCCTACAGGGGGGGGATCAGCCCCAGCATTTT; CDR3 protein: CASSLQGGDQPQHF
V gene: TRBV7-2; CDR3 length: 15; clone size: once; J gene: TRBJ1-4; D gene: -; CDR3 DNA: TGTGCCAGCAGCTTAAACCGGGCGCCGAATGAAAAACTGTTTTTT; CDR3 protein: CASSLNRAPNEKLFF
V gene: TRBV27; CDR3 length: 13; clone size: -; J gene: TRBJ2-7; D gene: TRBD1; CDR3 DNA: TGTGCCAGCAGTCCTCCGGGACAGGGGCCGCAGTACTTC; CDR3 protein: CASSPPGQGPQYF
V gene: TRBV19; CDR3 length: 15; clone size: -; J gene: TRBJ2-1; D gene: -; CDR3 DNA: TGTGCCAGTAGTATCAGAGCCGGATCCTACAATGAGCAGTTCTTC; CDR3 protein: CASSIRAGSYNEQFF
V gene: TRBV5-1; CDR3 length: 15; clone size: -; J gene: TRBJ1-1; D gene: -; CDR3 DNA: TGCGCCAGCAGCTTGGCCTCAGGGGCCTACACTGAAGCTTTCTTT; CDR3 protein: CASSLASGAYTEAFF
V gene: TRBV9; CDR3 length: 14; clone size: -; J gene: TRBJ1-4; D gene: TRBD1; CDR3 DNA: TGTGCCAGCAGCGTATGGGGACAGGGGGAAAAACTGTTTTTT; CDR3 protein: CASSVWGQGEKLFF
V gene: TRBV2; CDR3 length: 15; clone size: -; J gene: TRBJ2-2; D gene: -; CDR3 DNA: TGTGCCAGCAGGAGGGTAGTGTTCAACACCGGGGAGCTGTTTTTT; CDR3 protein: CASRRVVFNTGELFF
V gene: TRBV12-5; CDR3 length: 15; clone size: -; J gene: TRBJ2-7; D gene: TRBD1; CDR3 DNA: TGTGCTAGTGGTTCCGCGACAGGGGCTACCTACGAGCAGTACTTC; CDR3 protein: CASGSATGATYEQYF
V gene: TRBV4-3; CDR3 length: 18; clone size: -; J gene: TRBJ2-1; D gene: TRBD2; CDR3 DNA: TGCGCCAGCAGCCAAGCGGTGACTCTAGCGGGAGCCTACAATGAGCAGTTCTTC; CDR3 protein: CASSQAVTLAGAYNEQFF
V gene: TRBV7-2; CDR3 length: 15; clone size: once; J gene: TRBJ1-1; D gene: TRBD1; CDR3 DNA: TGTGCCAGCAGCTTACGGGACAGTCTATACACTGAAGCTTTCTTT; CDR3 protein: CASSLRDSLYTEAFF
V gene: TRBV5-6; CDR3 length: 13; clone size: -; J gene: TRBJ2-7; D gene: -; CDR3 DNA: TGTGCCAGCAGTCAGGGACGGAACTACGAGCAGTACTTC; CDR3 protein: CASSQGRNYEQYF
V gene: TRBV7-2; CDR3 length: 14; clone size: -; J gene: TRBJ2-5; D gene: TRBD1; CDR3 DNA: TGTGCCAGCAGCTTCGCGACAGGGTGGGAGACCCAGTACTTC; CDR3 protein: CASSFATGWETQYF